One sample yielded the 10 T cell receptor beta chains listed below, sequenced in a study of T cells in Graves' hyperthyroidism and ophthalmopathy. Template material for amplifying TCR beta CDR3 regions consisted of RNA transcripts. The HTBI primer set drove a first-round RT-PCR of the TCR CDR3. MiXCR, run by TCRdb on the multiplex PCR reads, gives a single entry per CDR3 protein. The repertoire has around 600,000 distinct CDR3 sequences, 14% of them found once; the top ten carry 7% to 9%. Sequencing was performed on blood. These receptors all come from a woman younger than 35 with Graves' ophthalmopathy.

The CDR3 region has the DNA TGTGCCAGCAGTTCTCTGGGACAGGGCTCACCCCTCCACTTT. Translating gives CASSSLGQGSPLHF. This chain links TRBV6-5 with TRBJ1-6; 9 nucleotides align to TRBD1. The germline gives CDR1 MNHEY, CDR2 SVGAGI. This CDR3 has 14 amino acids. Trimming removed 4 bases from V and 10 bases from J; junction bases left unmatched: 5.

The rearrangement links TRBV20-1 to TRBJ1-2; tentative D call: TRBD1 (6 bases). The ends were cut back, 6 bases at V and 1 base at J, with 15 bases in the middle. There are 14 residues in the CDR3. Per the germline V gene, CDR1 is DFQATT and CDR2 is SNEGSKA (reference sequence). The CDR3 DNA sequence: TGCAGTGCCCAAGAACAGGGACTTAACTATGGCTACACCTTC. Protein sequence: CSAQEQGLNYGYTF.

This clonotype was seen a few times. The chain combines TRBV27 with TRBJ2-5; 11 bases align to TRBD1. The CDR3 totals 16 residues. V dropped 6 bases and J dropped 1; count of bases not matched to a gene: 7. CDR1 is MNHEY, CDR2 SMNVEV, per germline (reference sequence). The CDR3, as DNA: TGTGCCAGCAGCCCCTGGGACAGGGGGGGCCAAGAGACCCAGTACTTC. Residues: CASSPWDRGGQETQYF.

The chain couples TRBV28 to TRBJ2-3; 9 positions match TRBD1. This CDR3 spans 19 amino acids. The junction had 22 bases not matched to a gene; V was cut back by 8 bases and J by 4 bases. Per germline, CDR1 MDHEN and CDR2 SYDVKM. Here the CDR3 DNA reads TGTGCCAGCTCTCGACAACCCGCTCCGGGACAGGGTCTGGCAGATACGCAGTATTTT. Protein: CASSRQPAPGQGLADTQYF.

This clonotype was seen a few times. The rearrangement uses TRBV24-1 and TRBJ1-6; D remains unclear. V dropped 7 bases and J dropped 0 bases, with 6 bases sitting between them. This CDR3 spans 14 amino acids. In germline, CDR1 is KGHDR, CDR2 SFDVKD. CDR3 amino acids: CATSRSSYNSPLHF. In DNA, the CDR3 is TGTGCCACCAGCCGTAGCTCCTATAATTCACCCCTCCACTTT.

This clonotype was detected many times. This chain connects TRBV30 to TRBJ1-1; D possibly corresponds to TRBD1 (5 bases). The CDR3 sequence is 15 residues long. Germline CDR1 GTSNPN, CDR2 SVGIG (reference sequence). V lost 2 bases and J 0 bases, leaving 13 bases between the germline ends. The CDR3 DNA sequence: TGTGCCTGGAGTTCAGGCAGGGCGGTGAACACTGAAGCTTTCTTT. Protein: CAWSSGRAVNTEAFF.

At least ten counts were recorded for this clonotype. The chain recombines TRBV7-2 with TRBJ2-5; the D call may be TRBD1 or TRBD2 (6 bases each). V shed 1 base and J shed 5 bases, with 14 bases lying between them. CDR3 size: 15 residues. CDR1 SGHTA and CDR2 FQGNSA come from the germline V gene. The CDR3 loop is CASSLVRGQGETQYF. CDR3 nucleotides: TGTGCCAGCAGCTTAGTTCGGGGGCAGGGGGAGACCCAGTACTTC.

Ten or more counts support this clonotype. The chain has TRBV12-3 or TRBV12-4 and TRBJ1-1, with D possibly matching TRBD1 (5 bases). V lost 10 bases and J lost 6, with 15 bases in between. The CDR3 contains 12 residues. The CDR3 sequence is CATSSWGAEAFF. CDR3 DNA sequence: TGTGCCACCTCTTCATGGGGCGCTGAAGCTTTCTTT.

This clonotype was counted at least ten times. This sequence joins TRBV7-2 and TRBJ2-2; TRBD1 might be the D (6 bases). This CDR3 is built from 13 residues. V was shortened by 6 bases and J by 6 bases, with 11 bases between the two germline ends. From germline, CDR1 is SGHTA and CDR2 FQGNSA. As DNA, the CDR3 is TGTGCCAGCAGGCAAACAGGGTCCGGGGAGCTGTTTTTT. It encodes CASRQTGSGELFF.

This clonotype was counted only a few times. This chain links TRBV5-4 with TRBJ1-3, with TRBD1 identical over 7 bases. Germline loops: CDR1 SGHNT, CDR2 YYREEE (reference sequence). This CDR3 contains 17 residues. J lost 0 bases, V lost 4 bases, and 10 bases had no gene match. CDR3 amino acids: CASSPGQSTPSGNTIYF. The CDR3 DNA reads as TGTGCCAGCAGCCCGGGACAGAGTACCCCCTCTGGAAACACCATATATTTT.